This TCR beta chain is drawn from a study of blood T cell repertoires in COVID-19. Whole-study context: The United States, Italy and Spain supplied acute and convalescent COVID-19 samples. Sample material is recorded as cDNA or gDNA derived from T cells, B-cell-depleted T cells, or PBMCs.

Authors' processing steps: Estimation of nucleated cell counts was performed using reference gene primer amplification. Repertoires were generated with immunoSEQ multiplex PCR, while TCRdb's copy carries only in-frame clones and drops some. The DNA was the basis for D and trimming; V, J and clone size are from that table. The profile covers around 200,000 clones, with around nine tenths appearing a single time and 1.5% to 2% taken by the ten largest. Of note for this clone: The same CDR3 arises from other DNA sequences in this sample as well.

V was trimmed by 7 bases and J by 1 base, leaving 7 bases between them. The CDR3 runs 12 residues. From germline, CDR1 is LNHDA and CDR2 SQIVND (reference sequence). The TCR comes from a man aged 18 to 29 with active or convalescent COVID-19. Input material: peripheral blood. The chain joins TRBV19 to TRBJ1-1; the D gene is possibly TRBD1 (5 bases). The CDR3, as DNA: TGTGCCAGTAACGGGGGGAACACTGAAGCTTTCTTT. It codes for CASNGGNTEAFF.